Listed below are T cell receptor beta chains from one sample, sequenced in a study of T cells in Graves' hyperthyroidism and ophthalmopathy. TCRdb redid the calling of the multiplex PCR reads with MiXCR, one entry per CDR3 protein. The data show about 640,000 distinct CDR3 sequences, roughly 20% seen once. Input material: blood. Receptors originate from a man younger than 45 with Graves' ophthalmopathy. Both conserved end residues are part of each CDR3. The D gene is left open where the match is weak. Clone size is given for some rows only: seen once, a few or many times, or a class if the clone is expanded.

clone_size,d_call,j_call,v_call,cdr3_nt,cdr3_aa
many,NA,TRBJ1-2,TRBV7-8,TGTGCCAGCAGCTCCCATAAGTTCACACTTAACTATGGCTACACCTTC,CASSSHKFTLNYGYTF
NA,NA,TRBJ1-1,TRBV11-2,TGTGCCAGCAGCTTACCCAGGGCTCTTAACACTGAAGCTTTCTTT,CASSLPRALNTEAFF
few,TRBD2,TRBJ2-7,TRBV20-1,TGCAGTGCTAGAACCGGGACTAGGAAAGCCAACGAGCAGTACTTC,CSARTGTRKANEQYF
few,TRBD2,TRBJ2-3,TRBV3-1,TGTGCCAGCAGCCAAGAGGGCGGGAGGCTCACAGATACGCAGTATTTT,CASSQEGGRLTDTQYF
many,TRBD2,TRBJ2-7,TRBV6-2/TRBV6-3,TGTGCCAGCAGGGGACTAGCGGGACCTATCGAGCAGTACTTC,CASRGLAGPIEQYF
once,TRBD1,TRBJ2-7,TRBV6-1,TGTGCCAGCAGTCTTTCTACCGGGACAGCTAAATACGAGCAGTACTTC,CASSLSTGTAKYEQYF
NA,NA,TRBJ2-5,TRBV29-1,TGCAGCGTTGGGGGCAGACAAGAGACCCAGTACTTC,CSVGGRQETQYF
few,NA,TRBJ1-6,TRBV9,TGTGCCAGCAGCGTAAATGTCGAGACTACACTCGATTCACCCCTCCACTTT,CASSVNVETTLDSPLHF
NA,NA,TRBJ1-1,TRBV6-2/TRBV6-3,TGTGCCAGCAGTTACTCCCCTGGACAGATGAACACTGAAGCTTTCTTT,CASSYSPGQMNTEAFF
NA,TRBD1,TRBJ2-1,TRBV5-1,TGCGCCAGCAGCACCCGGGACAGATCGAATGAGCAGTTCTTC,CASSTRDRSNEQFF
NA,TRBD1,TRBJ2-2,TRBV5-6,TGTGCCAGCAGCTGGGACAGGGGTCCCACCGGGGAGCTGTTTTTT,CASSWDRGPTGELFF
few,NA,TRBJ1-2,TRBV7-2,TGTGCCAGCAGCCCCCAATTCAGGGGACGCTATGGCTACACCTTC,CASSPQFRGRYGYTF
few,TRBD1,TRBJ1-2,TRBV20-1,TGCAGTGTCGCCGGTGCGGACAGGCACTATGGCTACACCTTC,CSVAGADRHYGYTF
NA,TRBD2,TRBJ2-7,TRBV20-1,TGCAGTGCTAGACCACTAGCGGGAGTATCCTACGAGCAGTACTTC,CSARPLAGVSYEQYF
few,NA,TRBJ2-7,TRBV3-1,TGTGCCAGCAGCCAAGCCGGGGGAGGACCCTACGAGCAGTACTTC,CASSQAGGGPYEQYF
few,NA,TRBJ2-2,TRBV3-1,TGTGCCAGCAGCCGGGACCCAATCACCGGGGAGCTGTTTTTT,CASSRDPITGELFF
NA,TRBD2,TRBJ2-3,TRBV10-2,TGCGCCAGCAGATTCGCTGAAGGCGGGAGGTCAGATACGCAGTATTTT,CASRFAEGGRSDTQYF
many,TRBD1,TRBJ1-2,TRBV11-2,TGTGCCAGCAGCTTAGGCCCCTCCGAGACAGGGAGTTCCCCTAACTATGGCTACACCTTC,CASSLGPSETGSSPNYGYTF
NA,NA,TRBJ2-5,TRBV4-1,TGCGCCAGCAGCCAAGTGATCGTAGAGACCCAGTACTTC,CASSQVIVETQYF
NA,TRBD2,TRBJ2-3,TRBV7-9,TGTGCCAGCAGCCTAGCGGGAGGAGGAGATACGCGGTATTTT,CASSLAGGGDTRYF
few,NA,TRBJ2-2,TRBV27,TGTGCCAGCAGTTTAAAACCGGTAGCGGTCGGGGAGCTGTTTTTT,CASSLKPVAVGELFF
many,NA,TRBJ2-7,TRBV5-1,TGCGCCAGCAGTCAGGACGGAGACTACGAGCAGTACTTC,CASSQDGDYEQYF
few,NA,TRBJ2-1,TRBV12-3/TRBV12-4,TGTGCCAGTCTGGGACTTCACAATGAGCAGTTCTTC,CASLGLHNEQFF
many,TRBD1,TRBJ2-7,TRBV28,TGTGCCAGCAGTCTCAGGGGGCATCCAGCCTACGAGCAGTACTTC,CASSLRGHPAYEQYF
many,NA,TRBJ1-1,TRBV3-1,TGTGCCAGCAGCCACGGCCTTAAGCAGGTGGGCACTGAAGCTTTCTTT,CASSHGLKQVGTEAFF
NA,TRBD1,TRBJ1-5,TRBV3-1,TGTGCCAGCAGCCAAGGAAACAGGGGAGAAAATCAGCCCCAGCATTTT,CASSQGNRGENQPQHF
few,NA,TRBJ1-1,TRBV18,TGTGCCAGCTCACCTACCGGGACCGAGAACACTGAAGCTTTCTTT,CASSPTGTENTEAFF
NA,NA,TRBJ2-5,TRBV24-1,TGTGCCACCTCTCCCACAGGGACGGAGACCCAGTACTTC,CATSPTGTETQYF
NA,TRBD2,TRBJ2-3,TRBV10-1,TGCGCCAGCAGTGAGTCGTCTGGTAGCGGGAGAGCCACAGATACGCAGTATTTT,CASSESSGSGRATDTQYF
NA,NA,TRBJ2-7,TRBV4-2,TGTGCCAGCAGCCATCGACTAGGGGGTATCTACGAGCAGTACTTC,CASSHRLGGIYEQYF
many,TRBD1,TRBJ2-1,TRBV30,TGTGCCTGGAGTGCCCGGGACAGAACCTACAATGAGCAGTTCTTC,CAWSARDRTYNEQFF
many,NA,TRBJ2-5,TRBV11-2,TGTGCCAGCAGCTTAGATCCCCAGGGGACCCAGTACTTC,CASSLDPQGTQYF
few,NA,TRBJ1-1,TRBV9,TGTGCCAGCAGCGTAGGCCCCAGGGGAGGCACTGAAGCTTTCTTT,CASSVGPRGGTEAFF
few,NA,TRBJ2-1,TRBV19,TGTGCCAGTAAGTCGGGGAGCTTCGATGAGCAGTTCTTC,CASKSGSFDEQFF
NA,NA,TRBJ2-5,TRBV7-9,TGTGCCAGCAGCTTGAAAGGGGTGAAGGGAGAGACCCAGTACTTC,CASSLKGVKGETQYF
many,NA,TRBJ2-7,TRBV11-2,TGTGCCAGCAGAAAGGGGTCCCAATACGAGCAGTACTTC,CASRKGSQYEQYF
NA,TRBD2,TRBJ2-1,TRBV20-1,TGCAGTGCTAGAGGGCTAGCGGGAGGGGTTTTCAATGAGCAGTTCTTC,CSARGLAGGVFNEQFF
few,NA,TRBJ2-2,TRBV19,TGTGCCAGTAGTATGTCGGCAGGGTTCGGGGAGCTGTTTTTT,CASSMSAGFGELFF
many,NA,TRBJ1-1,TRBV28,TGTGCCAGCAGTTTTCCGGGCGCTACTGAAGCTTTCTTT,CASSFPGATEAFF
few,NA,TRBJ2-7,TRBV7-6,TGTGCCAGCAGCTTGCAGATTTCCGGGACGGAATTCTCCTACGAGCAGTACTTC,CASSLQISGTEFSYEQYF
many,TRBD2,TRBJ2-7,TRBV7-2,TGTGCCAGCAGCTCCCGAACTAGCGGGAGGGCCAGGAGCTCCTACGAGCAGTACTTC,CASSSRTSGRARSSYEQYF
NA,TRBD1,TRBJ2-1,TRBV11-2,TGTGCCATTCCCTTCACAGGGGATGAGCAGTCCTTC,CAIPFTGDEQSF
NA,TRBD2,TRBJ2-5,TRBV6-5,TGTGCCAGCAGTCATAGGCCCCTTCCGGGACTAGCGGGAGGGAAAAGTTGGGAGACCCAGTACTTC,CASSHRPLPGLAGGKSWETQYF
NA,TRBD2,TRBJ2-4,TRBV24-1,TGTGCCACCAGCTTCCCGGGACTAGCGGGAGGTGCCAAAAACATTCAGTACTTC,CATSFPGLAGGAKNIQYF
many,NA,TRBJ2-7,TRBV5-1,TGCGCCAGCAGCTTGGGTAGGACAGAACCCTCCTACGAGCAGTACTTC,CASSLGRTEPSYEQYF
NA,TRBD2,TRBJ2-3,TRBV20-1,TGCAGTGCTAGTGGATTTATGGGGAGCGGGGGACAATATACGCAGTATTTT,CSASGFMGSGGQYTQYF
NA,NA,TRBJ1-2,TRBV10-1,TGCGCCAGCAGTGAGTCAAGGGGCAACTATGGCTACACCTTC,CASSESRGNYGYTF
many,TRBD2,TRBJ2-5,TRBV7-2,TGTGCCAGCAGCTTAGTCGGCGGGGGTAGCGGGAGGGGGGCCTTGGGTGAGACCCAGTACTTC,CASSLVGGGSGRGALGETQYF
few,TRBD1,TRBJ2-7,TRBV20-1,TGCAGTGCTAGAGACTGGGGGACAGGGAATCCACAAGGCTCCTACGAGCAGTACTTC,CSARDWGTGNPQGSYEQYF
many,TRBD2,TRBJ2-7,TRBV18,TGTGCCAGCTCACCGAAGTGGACTAGCGCCGACGAGCAGTACTTC,CASSPKWTSADEQYF
few,NA,TRBJ1-2,TRBV6-1,TGTGCCAGCAGTTTATGGTTTAAGGCAAACCAGGTAGACTATGGCTACACCTTC,CASSLWFKANQVDYGYTF
NA,NA,TRBJ2-7,TRBV14,TGTGCCAGCAGCCAGCTTAATAGCGGCTACGAGCAGTACTTC,CASSQLNSGYEQYF
NA,NA,TRBJ2-1,TRBV20-1,TGCAGTGCCCCCCGGGGGCTATCCCTATCCTACAATGAGCAGTTCTTC,CSAPRGLSLSYNEQFF
NA,TRBD2,TRBJ2-1,TRBV9,TGTGCCAGCAGCGTAGAGGGACTAGCGGTTTACAATGAGCAGTTCTTC,CASSVEGLAVYNEQFF
few,NA,TRBJ2-7,TRBV14,TGTGCCAGCAGCGCCCTAACCGGGACAAAAGGGTACGAGCAGTACTTC,CASSALTGTKGYEQYF
NA,NA,TRBJ2-1,TRBV11-1,TGTGCCAGCAGCTTAGGAGGAGCAGTCTCCTACAATGAGCAGTTCTTC,CASSLGGAVSYNEQFF
many,NA,TRBJ2-7,TRBV11-2,TGTGCCAGCAGCTTTCGGGGCAGGAACGAGCAGTACTTC,CASSFRGRNEQYF